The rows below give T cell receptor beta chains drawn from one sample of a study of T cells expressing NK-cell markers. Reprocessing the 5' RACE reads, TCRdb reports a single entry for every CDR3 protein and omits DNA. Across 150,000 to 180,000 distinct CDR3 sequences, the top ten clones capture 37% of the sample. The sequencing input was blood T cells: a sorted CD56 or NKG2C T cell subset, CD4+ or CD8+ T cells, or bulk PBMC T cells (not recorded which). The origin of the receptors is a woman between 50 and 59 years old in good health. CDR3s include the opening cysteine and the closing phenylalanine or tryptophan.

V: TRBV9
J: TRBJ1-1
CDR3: CASSAWDPQNTEAFF

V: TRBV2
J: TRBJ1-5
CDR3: CASNRVNQPQHF

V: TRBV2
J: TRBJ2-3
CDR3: CASSGTRPPDTQYF

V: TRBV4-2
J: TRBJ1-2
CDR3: CASSQDRGYTF

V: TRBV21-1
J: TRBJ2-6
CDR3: CASINTYSSGANVLTF

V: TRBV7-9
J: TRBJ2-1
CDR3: CASSLGDVDQFF

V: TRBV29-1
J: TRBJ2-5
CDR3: CSVEEEEETQYF

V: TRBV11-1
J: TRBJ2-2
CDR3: CASSPPTSRGELFF

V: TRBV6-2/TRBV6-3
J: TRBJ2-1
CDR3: CASSPGFGDEQFF

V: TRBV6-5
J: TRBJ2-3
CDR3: CASRGLAGVTDTQYF

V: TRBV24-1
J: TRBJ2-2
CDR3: CATISNTGELFF

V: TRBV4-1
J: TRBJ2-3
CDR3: CASSQGTTPTDTQYF

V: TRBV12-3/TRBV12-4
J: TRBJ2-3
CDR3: CASSFPSGGVTDTQYF

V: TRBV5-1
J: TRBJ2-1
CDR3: CASSPTEGGYNEQFF

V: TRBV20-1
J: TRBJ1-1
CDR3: CSARDYAGQPETFF

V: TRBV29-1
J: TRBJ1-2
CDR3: CSVNRGDGYTF

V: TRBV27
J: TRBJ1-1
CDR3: CASSPQDQNTEAFF

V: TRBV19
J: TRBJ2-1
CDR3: CASRIGVKGNEQFF

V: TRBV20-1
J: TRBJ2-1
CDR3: CSAGVKGLAENEQFF

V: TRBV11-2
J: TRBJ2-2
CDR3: CASSRWRERGELFF

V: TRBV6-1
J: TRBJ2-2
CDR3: CASRRDRVDTGELFF

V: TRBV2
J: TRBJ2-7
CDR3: CASSEARDPAYEQYF

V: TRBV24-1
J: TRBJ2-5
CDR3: CATSDRNRGIRETQYF

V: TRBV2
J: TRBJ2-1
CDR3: CASRPSGTSSYNEQFF

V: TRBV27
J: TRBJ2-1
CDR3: CASSFGLAGGEQFF

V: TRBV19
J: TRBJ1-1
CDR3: CASIPTGAGVTEAFF

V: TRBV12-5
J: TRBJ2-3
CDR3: CASGFLGTSADTQYF

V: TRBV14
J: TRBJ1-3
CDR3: CASSHLSANTIYF

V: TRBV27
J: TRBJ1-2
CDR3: CASSQLGQNYGYTF

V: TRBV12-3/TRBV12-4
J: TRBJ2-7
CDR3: CASSFGTEVYEQYF

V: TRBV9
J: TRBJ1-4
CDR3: CASSVRGREGEKLFF

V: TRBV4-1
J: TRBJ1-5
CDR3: CASSQGVGQPQHF